This TCR beta chain was captured by sequencing in a study of T cell responses to AZD1222 COVID-19 vaccine. Deletions cut 0 bases from V and 1 base from J, with 6 bases between. The CDR3 totals 14 residues. Germline values: CDR1 KGHSH, CDR2 LQKENI. Clones were read by immunoSEQ multiplex PCR, and TCRdb kept only the in-frame ones, dropping some. The repertoire holds tens of thousands of clones, 75% to 85% seen once, with around 15% in the top ten. Only a few counts were recorded for this clone. No antigen is known for it. Study-level findings and limits: Donors in the cohort were predominantly white British and more often female, and clonal diversity was possibly underestimated.

Specimen: peripheral blood, collected 28 days after the second AZD1222 dose. The J gene is TRBJ1-1, the V gene TRBV18; D call uncertain. The receptor was derived from an adult who received the AZD1222 COVID-19 vaccine. The CDR3 region is CASSPPERNTEAFF. DNA for the CDR3: TGTGCCAGCTCACCACCGGAGAGGAACACTGAAGCTTTCTTT.